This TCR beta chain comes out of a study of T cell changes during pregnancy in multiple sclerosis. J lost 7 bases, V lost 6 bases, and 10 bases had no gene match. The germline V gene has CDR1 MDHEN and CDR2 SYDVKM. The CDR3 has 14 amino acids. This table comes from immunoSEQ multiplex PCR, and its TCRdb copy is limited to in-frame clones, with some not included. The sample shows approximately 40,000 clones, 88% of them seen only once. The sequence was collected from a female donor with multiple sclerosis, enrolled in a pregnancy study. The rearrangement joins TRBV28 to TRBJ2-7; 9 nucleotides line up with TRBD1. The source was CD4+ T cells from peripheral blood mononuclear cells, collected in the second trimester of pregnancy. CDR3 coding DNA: TGTGCCAGCAGGGGTTGGGACAGGGCAGGGGAGCAGTACTTC. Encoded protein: CASRGWDRAGEQYF.